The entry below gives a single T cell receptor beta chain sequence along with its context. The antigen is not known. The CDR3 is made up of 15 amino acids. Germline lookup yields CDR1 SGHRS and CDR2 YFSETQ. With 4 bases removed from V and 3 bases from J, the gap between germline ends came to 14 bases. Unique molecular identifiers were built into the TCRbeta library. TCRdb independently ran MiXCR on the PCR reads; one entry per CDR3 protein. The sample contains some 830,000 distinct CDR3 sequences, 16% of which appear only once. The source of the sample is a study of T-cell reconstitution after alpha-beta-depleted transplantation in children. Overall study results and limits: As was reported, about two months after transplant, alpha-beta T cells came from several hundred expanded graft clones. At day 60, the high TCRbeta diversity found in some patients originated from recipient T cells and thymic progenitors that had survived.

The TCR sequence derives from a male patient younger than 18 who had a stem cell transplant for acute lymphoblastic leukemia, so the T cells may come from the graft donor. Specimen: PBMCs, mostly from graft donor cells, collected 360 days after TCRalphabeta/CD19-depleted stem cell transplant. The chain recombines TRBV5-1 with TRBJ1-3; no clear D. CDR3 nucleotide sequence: TGCGCCAGCAGCCCCCGGACCACTCTTGGAAACACCATATATTTT. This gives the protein CASSPRTTLGNTIYF.